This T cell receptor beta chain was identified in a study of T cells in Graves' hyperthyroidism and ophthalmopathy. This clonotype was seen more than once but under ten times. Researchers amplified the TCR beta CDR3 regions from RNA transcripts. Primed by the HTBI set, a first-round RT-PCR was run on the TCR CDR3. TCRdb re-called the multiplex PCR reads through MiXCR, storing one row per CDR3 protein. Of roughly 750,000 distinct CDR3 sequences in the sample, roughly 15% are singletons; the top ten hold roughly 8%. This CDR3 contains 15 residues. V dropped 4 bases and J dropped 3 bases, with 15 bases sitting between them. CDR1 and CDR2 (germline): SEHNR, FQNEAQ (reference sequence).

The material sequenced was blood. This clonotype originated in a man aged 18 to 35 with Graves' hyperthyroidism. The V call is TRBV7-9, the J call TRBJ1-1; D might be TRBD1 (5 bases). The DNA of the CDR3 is TGTGCCAGCAGCTCGTGGGGACCTGCGGACACTGAAGCTTTCTTT. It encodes CASSSWGPADTEAFF.